This TCR beta chain was retrieved from a study of CD8+ T cells in alopecia areata. The treatment here: oral pan-JAK inhibitor, 5-10 mg twice daily. Those with alopecia areata gave lesional scalp punch biopsies and peripheral blood. V shed 0 bases and J shed 5 bases, with 14 bases lying between them. The length of the CDR3 is 15 residues. CDR1 and CDR2 (germline): GTSNPN, SVGIG (reference sequence). Following extraction, RNA underwent reverse transcription to cDNA, which served as the sequencing template. Measured with immunoSEQ multiplex PCR; TCRdb has only the in-frame clones, and not every one. The data show around 150,000 clones, with about 71% seen just once and about 0.94% held by the top ten.

This specimen was CD4+ T cells sorted from blood, taken at week 4, from a patient treated with tofacitinib. This TCR was sampled from a human donor with alopecia areata. The genes are TRBV30 and TRBJ2-1; maybe TRBD2 (6 bases). CDR3 protein: CAWSVRRGGNNEQFF. CDR3 in DNA: TGTGCCTGGAGTGTACGTCGGGGAGGTAACAATGAGCAGTTCTTC.